This T cell receptor (beta chain) was identified during a study of blood T cells in healthy people across ages. This clonotype was counted many times. Next came a second PCR, run for about 7 to 11 cycles, which used a sample-barcoded 5' primer along with a J-beta primer mix. One entry per CDR3 protein results from TCRdb running MiXCR on the 5' RACE reads. The sample has hundreds of thousands of distinct CDR3 sequences, around 32% seen once. Germline V gene sequence: CDR1 SGHTA, CDR2 FQGNSA. Trimming removed 4 bases at V and 4 bases at J, with 16 bases between. CDR3 length equals 15 residues. Individuals who donated were healthy Caucasians from Russia aged roughly 6 to 100. Every sample had a minimum of 6 million PBMCs isolated.

The clonotype originates from an elderly woman in good health. The chain couples TRBV7-2 to TRBJ2-5; D possibly corresponds to TRBD1 (8 bases). The sequencing input was blood. CDR3 loop: CASSSGQGGPETQYF. Written as DNA, the CDR3 is TGTGCCAGCAGCTCCGGACAGGGAGGGCCAGAGACCCAGTACTTC.